This entry features one T cell receptor (beta chain) sequence. The sample comes from a study of shared clonotypes between healthy human individuals. Sequencing used immunoSEQ multiplex PCR; TCRdb keeps in-frame clones, though not all of them. Here the sample spans roughly 500,000 clones, 90% to 97% being singletons. The CDR3 runs to 12 residues. This receptor was taken from a woman aged 30 to 39 in good health. Material: naive CD4+ T cells sorted from blood. Subset described: CD45RA+ positively selected. The chain couples TRBV21-1 to TRBJ2-7. TRBV21-1 represents a pseudogene. CDR3 sequence (DNA): TGTGCCAGCAGCTCCCGATATTACGAGCAGTACTTC. Translated, it gives CASSSRYYEQYF.